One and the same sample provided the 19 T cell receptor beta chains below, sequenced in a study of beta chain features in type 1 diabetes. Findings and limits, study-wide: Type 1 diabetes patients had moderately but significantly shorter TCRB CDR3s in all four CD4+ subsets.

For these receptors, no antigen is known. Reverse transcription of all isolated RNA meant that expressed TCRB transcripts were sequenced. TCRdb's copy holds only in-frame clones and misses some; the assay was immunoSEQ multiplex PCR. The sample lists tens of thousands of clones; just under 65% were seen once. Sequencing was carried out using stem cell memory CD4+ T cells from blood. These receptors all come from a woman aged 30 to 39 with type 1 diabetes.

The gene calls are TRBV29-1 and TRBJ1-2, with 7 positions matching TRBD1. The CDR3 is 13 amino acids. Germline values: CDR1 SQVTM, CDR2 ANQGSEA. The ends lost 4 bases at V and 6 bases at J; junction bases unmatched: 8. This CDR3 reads CSVGPRQGDGYTF. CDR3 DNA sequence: TGCAGCGTTGGCCCTCGACAGGGCGATGGCTACACCTTC. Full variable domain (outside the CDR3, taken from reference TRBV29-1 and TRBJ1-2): SAVISQKPSRDICQRGTSLTIQCQVDSQVTMMFWYRQQPGQSLTLIATANQGSEATYESGFVIDKFPISRPNLTFSTLTVSNMSPEDSSIYLCSVGPRQGDGYTFGSGTRLTVV.

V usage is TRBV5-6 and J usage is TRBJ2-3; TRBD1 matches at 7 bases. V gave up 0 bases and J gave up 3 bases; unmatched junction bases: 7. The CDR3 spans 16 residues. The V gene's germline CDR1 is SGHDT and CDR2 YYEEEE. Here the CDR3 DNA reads TGTGCCAGCAGCTTGGTAGTTAGACAGGGAACAGATACGCAGTATTTT. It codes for CASSLVVRQGTDTQYF.

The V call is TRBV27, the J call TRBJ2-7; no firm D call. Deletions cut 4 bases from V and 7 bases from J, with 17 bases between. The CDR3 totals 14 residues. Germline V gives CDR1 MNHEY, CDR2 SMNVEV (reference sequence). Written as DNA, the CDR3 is TGTGCCAGCAGTTCCGACTTGTATTCCGTAGAGCAGTACTTC. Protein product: CASSSDLYSVEQYF.

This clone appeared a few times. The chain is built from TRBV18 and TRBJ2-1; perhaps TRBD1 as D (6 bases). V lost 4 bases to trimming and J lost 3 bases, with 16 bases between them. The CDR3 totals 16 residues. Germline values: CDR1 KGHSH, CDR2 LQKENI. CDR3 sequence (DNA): TGTGCCAGCTCACACAAACCGGGACATCTCTACAATGAGCAGTTCTTC. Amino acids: CASSHKPGHLYNEQFF.

The CDR3 sequence is CASSLGTGIAKNIQYF. CDR3 coding DNA: TGTGCCAGCAGCTTAGGGACAGGGATAGCCAAAAACATTCAGTACTTC. The rearrangement joins TRBV7-9 to TRBJ2-4; the match to TRBD1 covers 8 bases. CDR1 is SEHNR and CDR2 is FQNEAQ in the germline V gene (reference sequence). J lost 0 bases, V lost 1 base, and 2 bases had no gene match. This CDR3 has 16 amino acids.

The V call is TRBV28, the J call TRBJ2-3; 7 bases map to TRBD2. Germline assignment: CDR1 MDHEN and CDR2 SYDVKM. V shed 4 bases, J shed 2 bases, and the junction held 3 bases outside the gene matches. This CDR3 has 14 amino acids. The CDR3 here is CASSSSGSTDTQYF. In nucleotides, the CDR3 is TGTGCCAGCAGTTCTAGCGGATCCACAGATACGCAGTATTTT.

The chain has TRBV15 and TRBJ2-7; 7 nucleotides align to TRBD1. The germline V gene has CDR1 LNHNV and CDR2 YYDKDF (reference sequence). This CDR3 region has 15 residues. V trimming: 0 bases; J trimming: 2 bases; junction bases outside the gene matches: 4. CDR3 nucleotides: TGTGCCACCAGCAGAGATAACCAGGGGGCCTACGAGCAGTACTTC. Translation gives CATSRDNQGAYEQYF.

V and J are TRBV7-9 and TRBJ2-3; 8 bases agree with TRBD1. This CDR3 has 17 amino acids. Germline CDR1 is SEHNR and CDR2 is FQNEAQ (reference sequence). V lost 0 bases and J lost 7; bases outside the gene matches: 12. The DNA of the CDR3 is TGTGCCAGCAGCTTAGCTGGACAGGGCTACACATTGAATACGCAGTATTTT. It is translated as CASSLAGQGYTLNTQYF.

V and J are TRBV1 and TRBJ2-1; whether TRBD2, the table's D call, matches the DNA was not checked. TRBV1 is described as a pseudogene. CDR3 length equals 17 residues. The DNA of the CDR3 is TGCACCAGCAGCCAAGACGGGCGGAGGGCGGGCCACAATGAGCAGTTCTTC. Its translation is CTSSQDGRRAGHNEQFF.

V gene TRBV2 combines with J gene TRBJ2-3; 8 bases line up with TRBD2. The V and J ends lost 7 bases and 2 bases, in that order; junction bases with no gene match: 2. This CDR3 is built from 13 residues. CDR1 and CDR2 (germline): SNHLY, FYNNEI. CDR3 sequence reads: CASIGLATDTQYF. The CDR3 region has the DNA TGTGCCAGCATAGGACTAGCCACAGATACGCAGTATTTT.

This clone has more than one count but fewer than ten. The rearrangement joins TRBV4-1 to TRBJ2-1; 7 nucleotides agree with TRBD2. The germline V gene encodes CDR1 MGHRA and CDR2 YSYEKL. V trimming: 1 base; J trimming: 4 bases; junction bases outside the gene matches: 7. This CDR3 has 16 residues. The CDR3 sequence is CASSQATGGRYNEQFF. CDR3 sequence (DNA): TGCGCCAGCAGCCAAGCAACGGGAGGCCGATACAATGAGCAGTTCTTC.

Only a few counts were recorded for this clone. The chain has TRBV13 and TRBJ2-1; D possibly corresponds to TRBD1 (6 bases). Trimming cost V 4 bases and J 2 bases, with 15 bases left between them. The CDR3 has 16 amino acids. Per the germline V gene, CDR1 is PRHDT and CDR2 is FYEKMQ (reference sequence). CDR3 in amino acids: CASSSAPGHAYNEQFF. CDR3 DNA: TGTGCCAGCAGCTCGGCCCCGGGACATGCCTACAATGAGCAGTTCTTC. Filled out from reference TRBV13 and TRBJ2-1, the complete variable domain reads AAGVIQSPRHLIKEKRETATLKCYPIPRHDTVYWYQQGPGQDPQFLISFYEKMQSDKGSIPDRFSAQQFSDYHSELNMSSLELGDSALYFCASSSAPGHAYNEQFFGPGTRLTVL.

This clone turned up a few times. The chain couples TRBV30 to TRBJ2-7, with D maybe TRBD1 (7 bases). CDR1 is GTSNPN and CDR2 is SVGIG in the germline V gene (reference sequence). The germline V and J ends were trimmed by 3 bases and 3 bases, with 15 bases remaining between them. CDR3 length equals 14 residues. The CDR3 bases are TGTGCCTGGAGACTATCAGGGGGACTCTACGAGCAGTACTTC. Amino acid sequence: CAWRLSGGLYEQYF.

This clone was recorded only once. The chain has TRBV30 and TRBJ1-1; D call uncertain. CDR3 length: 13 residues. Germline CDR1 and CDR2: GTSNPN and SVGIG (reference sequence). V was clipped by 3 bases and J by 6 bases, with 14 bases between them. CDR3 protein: CAWSRTFGPEAFF. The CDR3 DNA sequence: TGTGCCTGGAGCAGAACCTTTGGCCCTGAAGCTTTCTTT.

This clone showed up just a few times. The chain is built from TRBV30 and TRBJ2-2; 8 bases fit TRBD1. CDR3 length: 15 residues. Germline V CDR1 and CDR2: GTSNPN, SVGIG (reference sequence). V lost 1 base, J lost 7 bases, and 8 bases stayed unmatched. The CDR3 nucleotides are TGTGCCTGGAGTGGGACAGGGACTCCTATCGGGGAGCTGTTTTTT. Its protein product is CAWSGTGTPIGELFF.

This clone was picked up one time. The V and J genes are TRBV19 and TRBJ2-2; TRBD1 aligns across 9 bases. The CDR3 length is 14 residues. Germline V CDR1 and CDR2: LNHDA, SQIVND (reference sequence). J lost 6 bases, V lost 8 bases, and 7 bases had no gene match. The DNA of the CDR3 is TGTGCCAGTGCCGGGACAGGGTCGGCCGGGGAGCTGTTTTTT. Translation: CASAGTGSAGELFF.

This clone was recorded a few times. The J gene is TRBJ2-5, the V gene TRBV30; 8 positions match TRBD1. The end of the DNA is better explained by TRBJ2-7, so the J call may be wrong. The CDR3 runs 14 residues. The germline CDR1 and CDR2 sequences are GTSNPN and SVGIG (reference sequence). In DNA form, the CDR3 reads TGTGCCTGGAGGCGACAGGGGTACTCCTACGAGCAGTACTTC. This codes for CAWRRQGYSYEQYF.

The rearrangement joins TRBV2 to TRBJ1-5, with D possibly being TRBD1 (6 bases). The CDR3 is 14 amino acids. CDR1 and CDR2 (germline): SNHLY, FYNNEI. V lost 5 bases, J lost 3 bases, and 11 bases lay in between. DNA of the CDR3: TGTGCCAGCAGTCCTTACAGGGACAATCAGCCCCAGCATTTT. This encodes CASSPYRDNQPQHF.

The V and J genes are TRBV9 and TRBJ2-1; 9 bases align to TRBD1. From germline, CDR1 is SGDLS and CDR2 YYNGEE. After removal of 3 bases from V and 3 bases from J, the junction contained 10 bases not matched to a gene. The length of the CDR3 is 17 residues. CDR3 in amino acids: CASSAGEGTGYYNEQFF. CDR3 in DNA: TGTGCCAGCAGCGCAGGTGAAGGGACAGGGTACTACAATGAGCAGTTCTTC.